Sequencing of this TCR beta chain was carried out in a study of high-grade serous ovarian cancer treatment subgroups. Overall study context: Each sample yielded on average about 7,000 unique TCR beta rearrangements from 11,000 to 15,000 reads. Study observations and caveats: Repertoire similarity ranged roughly 0.1 to 0.79 between tumors of one patient. TCR clonal relatedness correlated positively with neoantigen level. Bulk tumor TCR sequencing gave no spatial information.

Tumor samples were obtained before definitive surgery or chemotherapy. V lost 1 base and J lost 1, with 7 bases in between. Germline V CDR1 and CDR2: SEHNR, FQNEAQ (reference sequence). This CDR3 comprises 14 residues. In its sample, this clone is medium-sized. Its antigen is currently unknown. Clones were sequenced by immunoSEQ multiplex PCR, and TCRdb holds only the in-frame ones, with some missing. The repertoire consists of approximately 5,000 clones, with 55% to 70% occurring once and the leading ten covering less than 20%. This rearrangement joins TRBV7-9 to TRBJ1-1; tentatively, D is TRBD1 (6 bases). The source material was tumor tissue. This receptor was taken from a human donor with high-grade serous ovarian cancer. The CDR3 nucleotides are TGTGCCAGCAGCTTAGAGGGGGGGAACACTGAAGCTTTCTTT. Residues: CASSLEGGNTEAFF.